One sample yielded the 20 T cell receptor beta chains listed below, sequenced in a study of control samples from healthy donors and cancer patients. Method: immunoSEQ multiplex PCR; TCRdb's copy keeps in-frame clones and lacks some. The sample has around 110,000 clones; about 93% are singletons. The sample taken for sequencing was blood. These receptor sequences come from a man aged 25-40 years in good health.

The V gene is TRBV6-5, the J gene TRBJ1-6; no clear D gene. Germline V gives CDR1 MNHEY, CDR2 SVGAGI. The CDR3 runs 13 residues. V lost 0 bases, J lost 7 bases, and 4 bases lay in between. CDR3 region: CASSYSENSPLHF. The CDR3 nucleotides read TGTGCCAGCAGTTACTCCGAAAATTCACCCCTCCACTTT.

The chain joins TRBV7-8 to TRBJ2-5, with unresolved D. V was clipped by 4 bases and J by 1 base, with 7 bases between them. The CDR3 runs to 13 residues. Germline V lookup: CDR1 SGHVS, CDR2 FQNEAQ. The CDR3 nucleotides are TGTGCCAGCAGCTCGGGCCCCCAAGAGACCCAGTACTTC. It codes for CASSSGPQETQYF. The full variable domain, with the rest looked up from reference TRBV7-8 and TRBJ2-5, is GAGVSQSPRYKVAKRGQDVALRCDPISGHVSLFWYQQALGQGPEFLTYFQNEAQLDKSGLPSDRFFAERPEGSVSTLKIQRTQQEDSAVYLCASSSGPQETQYFGPGTRLLVL.

The chain joins TRBV9 to TRBJ2-1; TRBD1 agrees at 7 bases. The junction had 10 bases not matched to a gene; V was cut back by 2 bases and J by 8 bases. This CDR3 region has 15 residues. Per germline, CDR1 SGDLS and CDR2 YYNGEE. CDR3 in amino acids: CASSVEGANGDEQFF. The CDR3 DNA reads TGTGCCAGCAGCGTCGAGGGGGCGAACGGCGATGAGCAGTTCTTC. The complete variable domain, with remaining parts taken from reference TRBV9 and TRBJ2-1, reads DSGVTQTPKHLITATGQRVTLRCSPRSGDLSVYWYQQSLDQGLQFLIQYYNGEERAKGNILERFSAQQFPDLHSELNLSSLELGDSALYFCASSVEGANGDEQFFGPGTRLTVL.

The rearrangement links TRBV3-1 (or the pseudogene TRBV3-2) to TRBJ2-7, with D uncertain. The CDR3 contains 13 residues. Germline lookup yields CDR1 LGHDT and CDR2 YNNKEL (reference sequence). V was shortened by 6 bases and J by 3 bases, with 12 bases between the two germline ends. The chain's CDR3 is CASSASDIYEQYF. The CDR3 nucleotides read TGTGCCAGCAGTGCCTCCGATATCTACGAGCAGTACTTC.

The chain combines TRBV6-4 with TRBJ2-7; D is possibly TRBD2 (6 bases). Germline V lookup: CDR1 MRHNA, CDR2 SNTAGT. The CDR3 has 9 amino acids. CDR3 bases: TGTGCCAGCAGTGACCCCGGACTAGTC. As protein: CASSDPGLV.

In regard to this clone: Different DNA sequences within this sample yield the same CDR3. The J gene is TRBJ2-3, the V gene TRBV7-9; D perhaps matches TRBD2 (5 bases). Trimming shortened V by 1 base and J by 0 bases, and 5 bases separated the two germline ends. CDR1 is SEHNR, CDR2 FQNEAQ, per germline (reference sequence). The CDR3 contains 14 residues. CDR3 bases: TGTGCCAGCAGCTTAGTAGCGAGCACAGATACGCAGTATTTT. Its translation: CASSLVASTDTQYF.

This clone was counted only a few times. This chain links TRBV6-5 with TRBJ1-4; D possibly corresponds to TRBD1 (6 bases). Germline CDR1 MNHEY, CDR2 SVGAGI. V gave up 2 bases and J gave up 8 bases, with 9 bases separating them. The length of the CDR3 is 13 residues. CDR3 DNA: TGTGCCAGCAGTTACGCCCAGGGGGAAAAACTGTTTTTT. As protein: CASSYAQGEKLFF.

This rearrangement joins TRBV6-5 to TRBJ2-2; D call uncertain. The V gene's germline CDR1 is MNHEY and CDR2 SVGAGI. V lost 2 bases, J lost 6 bases, and 7 bases lay in between. The CDR3 length is 13 residues. CDR3 coding DNA: TGTGCCAGCAGTTACGGGCCCGCCGGGGAGCTGTTTTTT. It encodes CASSYGPAGELFF.

This rearrangement joins TRBV5-4 to TRBJ2-7; TRBD1 aligns across 11 bases. The V and J ends lost 4 bases and 4 bases, in that order; junction bases with no gene match: 4. Germline V gene data show CDR1 as SGHNT and CDR2 as YYREEE (reference sequence). The CDR3 extends over 14 amino acids. The chain's CDR3 is CASSPGTGGYEQYF. CDR3 DNA sequence: TGTGCCAGCAGCCCCGGGACAGGGGGTTACGAGCAGTACTTC. The complete variable domain, with remaining parts taken from reference TRBV5-4 and TRBJ2-7, reads ETGVTQSPTHLIKTRGQQVTLRCSSQSGHNTVSWYQQALGQGPQFIFQYYREEENGRGNFPPRFSGLQFPNYSSELNVNALELDDSALYLCASSPGTGGYEQYFGPGTRLTVT.

The chain couples TRBV5-4 to TRBJ2-3, with D possibly TRBD1 on 5 matching bases. CDR1 and CDR2 (germline): SGHNT, YYREEE (reference sequence). The ends were cut back, 4 bases at V and 1 base at J, with 10 bases in the middle. This CDR3 region has 14 residues. The CDR3 region is CASSIDRGTDTQYF. CDR3 bases: TGTGCCAGCAGCATTGACAGAGGCACAGATACGCAGTATTTT.

The chain joins TRBV6-5 to TRBJ2-2; the D is unclear. CDR3 size: 15 residues. Germline assignment: CDR1 MNHEY and CDR2 SVGAGI. The V end lost 7 bases, the J end lost 0 bases, and 12 bases lay between the germline ends. CDR3 amino acids: CASTVGRTNTGELFF. DNA of the CDR3: TGTGCCAGCACAGTGGGCAGAACGAACACCGGGGAGCTGTTTTTT.

This chain uses TRBV21-1 with TRBJ2-1. TRBV21-1 is noted as a pseudogene. The CDR3 is 14 amino acids. CDR3 in DNA: TGTGCCAGCAGCAAAGAGGTCGTCTGCAATGAGCAGTTCTTC. Amino acids: CASSKEVVCNEQFF.

This clone was counted between two and nine times. The rearrangement links TRBV7-9 to TRBJ1-1; D is perhaps TRBD1 (5 bases). This CDR3 region has 12 residues. Germline-derived CDR1 and CDR2 are SEHNR and FQNEAQ (reference sequence). V was trimmed by 1 base and J by 8 bases, leaving 8 bases between them. This chain's CDR3 is CASSLVGAEAFF. The DNA for the CDR3 is TGTGCCAGCAGCTTAGTCGGGGCCGAAGCTTTCTTT.

The V call is TRBV5-4, the J call TRBJ2-7; D is undetermined. Germline V gene sequence: CDR1 SGHNT, CDR2 YYREEE (reference sequence). V gave up 6 bases and J gave up 4 bases, with 17 bases separating them. The CDR3 has 14 residues. DNA of the CDR3: TGTGCCAGCATAGGACCGCTAACCCTATACGAGCAGTACGTC. Protein sequence: CASIGPLTLYEQYV.

This rearrangement joins TRBV2 to TRBJ2-5; either TRBD1 or TRBD2 may fit D (5 bases each). Trimming took off 6 bases at V and 6 bases at J, with 17 bases between the two ends. This CDR3 has 14 amino acids. Germline values: CDR1 SNHLY, CDR2 FYNNEI. The DNA for the CDR3 is TGTGCCAGCAGGCCTGGGACGGAGCGAAAGACCCAGTACTTC. Amino acids: CASRPGTERKTQYF.

The chain joins TRBV2 to TRBJ1-2, with unresolved D. This CDR3 is built from 10 residues. Trimming stripped 8 bases from V and 4 bases from J, with 5 bases between. Germline loops: CDR1 SNHLY, CDR2 FYNNEI. The CDR3 loop reads CASAGYGYTF. CDR3 bases: TGTGCCAGCGCAGGCTATGGCTACACCTTC.

The V gene is TRBV7-9, the J gene TRBJ1-2, with 7 bases aligning to TRBD1. J lost 8 bases, V lost 4 bases, and 10 bases had no gene match. The length of the CDR3 is 14 residues. Germline V gene data show CDR1 as SEHNR and CDR2 as FQNEAQ (reference sequence). CDR3 loop: CASSSGDRVRGYTF. CDR3 nucleotide sequence: TGTGCCAGCAGCTCCGGAGACAGGGTCAGAGGCTACACCTTC.

The chain has TRBV11-2 and TRBJ2-3; perhaps TRBD2 as D (6 bases). This CDR3 region has 15 residues. Germline assignment: CDR1 SGHAT and CDR2 FQNNGV. The V end lost 4 bases, the J end lost 0 bases, and 11 bases lay between the germline ends. DNA for the CDR3: TGTGCCAGCAGCTGGCGGGGACCGAGCACAGATACGCAGTATTTT. This sequence encodes CASSWRGPSTDTQYF.

The gene calls are TRBV12-5 and TRBJ2-2; D is perhaps TRBD1 (6 bases). Trimming removed 4 bases from V and 5 bases from J, with 20 bases in between. The CDR3 loop spans 17 amino acids. CDR1 LGHNT and CDR2 FRNRAP come from the germline V gene. Here the CDR3 DNA reads TGTGCTAGTGGTTCCGAGGGGACATCCTGGAGAACCGGGGAGCTGTTTTTT. This translates into CASGSEGTSWRTGELFF.

The rearrangement links TRBV19 to TRBJ2-5; 9 bases are shared with TRBD1. With 6 bases clipped from V and 1 base from J, the junction kept 6 bases outside the gene matches. CDR1 LNHDA and CDR2 SQIVND come from the germline V gene (reference sequence). This CDR3 spans 15 amino acids. The chain's CDR3 is CASRLQGAPQETQYF. For the CDR3, the DNA is TGTGCCAGTAGGCTACAGGGGGCTCCCCAAGAGACCCAGTACTTC.